Listed below are T cell receptor beta chains from one sample, sequenced in a study of cytomegalovirus exposure and HLA in healthy donors. Clones were sequenced by immunoSEQ multiplex PCR, and TCRdb holds only the in-frame ones, with some missing. The table lists nearly 200,000 clones, roughly four fifths of them singletons. Sequenced input: PBMCs. The receptor set was obtained from a woman aged 25 to 45 in good health and CMV-seropositive. Each CDR3 is given without its conserved first and last residue.

>TRBV6-1|TRBJ1-4
ASSLRGSNEKLF
>TRBV6-5|TRBJ1-1
ASSINRESEAF
>TRBV2|TRBJ2-1
ASSDRLFAGPIASYNEQF
>TRBV9|TRBJ2-5
ASSVAHGTRGETQY
>TRBV10-2|TRBJ2-5
ASQRRAGIYETQY
>TRBV9|TRBJ2-1
ASSELAGVWNEQF
>TRBV5-1|TRBJ2-1
ASSLASGGGGAGNEQF
>TRBV6-4|TRBJ1-1
ASKNQENTEAF
>TRBV5-1|TRBJ2-1
ASSFRAQGGNEQF
>TRBV2|TRBJ1-1
ASTMDRSMTEAF
>TRBV27|TRBJ2-7
ASSWDREYEQY
>TRBV9|TRBJ1-2
ASSVGTGGHGYT
>TRBV5-1|TRBJ1-5
ASSLDLNQPQH
>TRBV10-3|TRBJ2-7
AISEESEQY
>TRBV6-6|TRBJ1-5
ASRLRDQPQH
>TRBV18|TRBJ1-1
ASSPGAGALAEAF
>TRBV5-1|TRBJ1-1
ASSPDPQGLNTEAF
>TRBV11-3|TRBJ2-1
ASSLGLRNEQF
>TRBV18|TRBJ1-1
ASSLFRTGRTEAF
>TRBV5-4|TRBJ2-5
ASSLDEETQY
>TRBV7-2|TRBJ2-5
ASSQDWEETQY
>TRBV7-2|TRBJ1-3
ASSLSGGGNTIY
>TRBV28|TRBJ1-2
ATKPGQPNYGYT